What follows describes a single T cell receptor beta chain. Antigen unknown. Trimming cost V 4 bases and J 9 bases; bases outside gene matches: 10. This CDR3 is 14 amino acids long. CDR1 SGHNT and CDR2 YYREEE come from the germline V gene (reference sequence). The data stem from a study of cytomegalovirus exposure and HLA in healthy donors. Study-wide background: There were some 120 million unique TCR beta sequences, drawn from about 180 million T cells, in an earlier analysis. Whole-study findings and limits: Among TCR beta chains of equal frequency, HLA-associated ones were more clonally expanded in a later analysis. Per published accounts, TCR beta sequences correctly predicted the HLA-A and HLA-B alleles of most subjects.

The PCR employed 60 Vbeta primers together with 13 Jbeta primers. The protocol was immunoSEQ multiplex PCR, while the TCRdb copy is restricted to in-frame clones and leaves out a portion. The sample consists of under 150,000 clones, 65% to 80% of them appearing once. The chain recombines TRBV5-4 with TRBJ2-7, with 10 bases that match TRBD2. The source is a woman in her thirties or forties in good health and CMV-seronegative. The specimen was PBMCs. The CDR3 DNA sequence: TGTGCCAGCAGCCCCGGGACTAGCGTCAACGGGCAGTACTTC. It translates to CASSPGTSVNGQYF.